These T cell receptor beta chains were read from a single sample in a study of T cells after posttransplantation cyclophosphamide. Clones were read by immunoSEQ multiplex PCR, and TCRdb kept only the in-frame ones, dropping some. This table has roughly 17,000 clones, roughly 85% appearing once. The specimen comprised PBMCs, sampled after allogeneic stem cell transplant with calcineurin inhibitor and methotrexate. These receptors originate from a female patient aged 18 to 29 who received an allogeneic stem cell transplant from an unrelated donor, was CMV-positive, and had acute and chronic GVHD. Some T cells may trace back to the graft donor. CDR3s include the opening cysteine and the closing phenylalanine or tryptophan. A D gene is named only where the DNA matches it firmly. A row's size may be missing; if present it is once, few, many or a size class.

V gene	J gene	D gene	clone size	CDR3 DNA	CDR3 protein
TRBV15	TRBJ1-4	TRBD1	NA	TGTGCCACCAGCAGGGACAGGGGTTTTACTAATGAAAAACTGTTTTTT	CATSRDRGFTNEKLFF
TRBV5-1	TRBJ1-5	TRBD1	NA	TGCGCCAGCAGCTTGGACCGGGACAGGGGGCTTTGGGGCAATCAGCCCCAGCATTTT	CASSLDRDRGLWGNQPQHF
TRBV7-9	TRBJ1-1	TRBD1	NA	TGTGCCAGCAGCCCGGACAGGGAAGCTTTCTTT	CASSPDREAFF
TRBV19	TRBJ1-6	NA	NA	TGTGCCAGTAGTATTGAGGGTTTGAATTCACCCCTCCACTTT	CASSIEGLNSPLHF
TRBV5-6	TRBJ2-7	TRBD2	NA	TGTGCCAGCAGCAGACTAGCGGGAGTCTACGAGCAGTACTTC	CASSRLAGVYEQYF
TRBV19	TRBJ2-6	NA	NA	TGTGCCACCTCACGGGATAGCTCATCTGGGGCCAACGTCCTGACTTTC	CATSRDSSSGANVLTF
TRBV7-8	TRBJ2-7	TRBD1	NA	TGTGCCAGCAGCTCTTCAGGGGGAATTCCCTACGAGCAGTACTTC	CASSSSGGIPYEQYF
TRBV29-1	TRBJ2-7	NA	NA	TGCAGCGTTGTGCGGACAGAGTTTTCCTACGAGCAGTACTTC	CSVVRTEFSYEQYF
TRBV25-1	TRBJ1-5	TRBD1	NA	TGTGCCAGCAGTGAAGGGACAGACAATCAGCCCCAGCATTTT	CASSEGTDNQPQHF
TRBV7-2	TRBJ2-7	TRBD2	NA	TGTGCCAGCAGCTGGGGGACTAGCGGGCGGTCTAGCTCCTACGAGCAGTACTTC	CASSWGTSGRSSSYEQYF
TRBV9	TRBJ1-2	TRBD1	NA	TGTGCCAGCAGCGTAGACGGGACAGGTTTACCTTATGGCTACACCTTC	CASSVDGTGLPYGYTF
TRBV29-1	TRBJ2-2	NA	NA	TGCAGCGTTGTGTCCGAGGACGGGGAGCTGTTTTTT	CSVVSEDGELFF
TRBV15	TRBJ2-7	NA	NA	TGTGCCACCAGCAGCTGGGAGGTTAACGAGCAGTACTTC	CATSSWEVNEQYF
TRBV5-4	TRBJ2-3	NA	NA	TGTGCCAGCAGGCGCGCGTTTGCACCCAGCACAGATACGCAGTATTTT	CASRRAFAPSTDTQYF
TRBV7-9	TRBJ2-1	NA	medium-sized	TGTGCCAGCAGCTACACAGGTAATGAGCAGTTCTTC	CASSYTGNEQFF
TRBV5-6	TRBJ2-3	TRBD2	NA	TGTGCCAGCAGCTTGGAACTAGCGGGAGGAGGAGATACGCAGTATTTT	CASSLELAGGGDTQYF